The next 18 T cell receptor beta chains were all read from a single sample in a study of blood T cell repertoires in COVID-19. Here immunoSEQ multiplex PCR was the method, and the copy in TCRdb shows in-frame clones only, minus some. The table has roughly 290,000 clones, just under 85% seen once. Sequencing input: peripheral blood. Every receptor here comes from a woman aged 45 to 65 with active or convalescent COVID-19.

This clone was detected many times. The chain links TRBV7-3 to TRBJ2-1; D not resolved. Between the trimmed V and J ends, which lost 2 bases and 8 bases, there was a span of 10 bases. The CDR3 has 13 amino acids. Germline V gene lookup returns CDR1 SGHTA and CDR2 FQGTGA. In nucleotides, the CDR3 is TGTGCCAGCAGCTTATTTCGTACGGATGAGCAGTTCTTC. Its translation is CASSLFRTDEQFF.

With regard to this clone: This CDR3 is also generated by other DNA sequences in the sample. V is TRBV7-8 and J is TRBJ1-1; D remains unclear. CDR1 is SGHVS, CDR2 FQNEAQ, per germline. Trimming removed 5 bases from V and 1 base from J, with 8 bases in between. The CDR3 loop spans 13 amino acids. The CDR3 here is CASSSDRNTEAFF. CDR3 bases: TGTGCCAGCAGCAGCGACCGGAACACTGAAGCTTTCTTT.

The chain recombines TRBV5-1 with TRBJ1-1, with D unclear. V was clipped by 0 bases and J by 1 base, with 7 bases between them. This CDR3 region has 14 residues. CDR1 SGHRS and CDR2 YFSETQ come from the germline V gene. CDR3 loop: CASSLAPGNTEAFF. The CDR3 nucleotides read TGCGCCAGCAGCTTGGCCCCAGGGAACACTGAAGCTTTCTTT. The variable domain in full, completed from reference TRBV5-1 and TRBJ1-1, reads KAGVTQTPRYLIKTRGQQVTLSCSPISGHRSVSWYQQTPGQGLQFLFEYFSETQRNKGNFPGRFSGRQFSNSRSEMNVSTLELGDSALYLCASSLAPGNTEAFFGQGTRLTVV.

The V gene is TRBV19, the J gene TRBJ1-2; maybe TRBD1 (5 bases). Trimming took 3 bases from V and 0 from J, leaving 11 bases between them. This CDR3 is built from 15 residues. The germline gives CDR1 LNHDA, CDR2 SQIVND (reference sequence). CDR3 region: CASSISGGANYGYTF. In DNA form, the CDR3 reads TGTGCCAGTAGTATTAGTGGAGGGGCTAACTATGGCTACACCTTC.

The chain employs TRBV28 and TRBJ2-7; 7 bases fit TRBD1. The CDR3 spans 15 residues. Trimming cost V 5 bases and J 0 bases; bases outside gene matches: 7. Per the germline V gene, CDR1 is MDHEN and CDR2 is SYDVKM. CDR3 protein: CASSTTGAGSYEQYF. CDR3 DNA sequence: TGTGCCAGCAGTACAACAGGGGCCGGCTCCTACGAGCAGTACTTC. Full variable domain (missing parts from reference TRBV28 and TRBJ2-7): DVKVTQSSRYLVKRTGEKVFLECVQDMDHENMFWYRQDPGLGLRLIYFSYDVKMKEKGDIPEGYSVSREKKERFSLILESASTNQTSMYLCASSTTGAGSYEQYFGPGTRLTVT.

The J gene is TRBJ1-1, the V gene TRBV7-8; D unclear. Trimming took 3 bases from V and 5 from J, leaving 13 bases between them. The CDR3 has 14 residues. CDR1 and CDR2 from the germline V gene are SGHVS and FQNEAQ. The CDR3 reads CASSLEGRRTEAFF. In DNA form, the CDR3 reads TGTGCCAGCAGCTTGGAGGGTAGGCGGACTGAAGCTTTCTTT.

V gene TRBV19 combines with J gene TRBJ2-3; 7 positions match TRBD2. Germline values: CDR1 LNHDA, CDR2 SQIVND (reference sequence). The CDR3 totals 15 residues. V shed 3 bases, J shed 0 bases, and the junction held 3 bases outside the gene matches. The CDR3 DNA is TGTGCCAGTAGTATGGCGGGAGTCAGCACAGATACGCAGTATTTT. The encoded protein is CASSMAGVSTDTQYF.

This clone was picked up one time. The rearrangement links TRBV27 to TRBJ2-7, with 13 positions matching TRBD2. The CDR3 is 15 residues long. Germline trimming cut 2 bases from V and 2 bases from J; bases unmatched to any gene: 0. Germline V lookup: CDR1 MNHEY, CDR2 SMNVEV (reference sequence). The DNA of the CDR3 is TGTGCCAGCAGTTTAGGGACTAGCGGGGCCTACGAGCAGTACTTC. Its translation: CASSLGTSGAYEQYF.

This clone was recorded a few times. The genes are TRBV27 and TRBJ2-7; TRBD1 is a possible D gene (6 bases). Trimming took 5 bases from V and 1 from J, leaving 12 bases between them. Germline values: CDR1 MNHEY, CDR2 SMNVEV (reference sequence). The CDR3 loop spans 14 amino acids. The CDR3 nucleotides are TGTGCCAGCAGTCCTGACAGGATTTCCTACGAGCAGTACTTC. It encodes CASSPDRISYEQYF.

The chain employs TRBV11-2 and TRBJ2-3; D gene unclear. The CDR3 length is 12 residues. V dropped 5 bases and J dropped 6 bases, with 9 bases sitting between them. Germline V CDR1 and CDR2: SGHAT, FQNNGV. The CDR3 DNA follows: TGTGCCAGCAGCCCGACATCGGATACGCAGTATTTT. Amino acids: CASSPTSDTQYF.

This chain joins TRBV30 and TRBJ2-1; no reliable D call. Between the trimmed V and J ends, which lost 5 bases and 8 bases, there was a span of 13 bases. CDR1 and CDR2 (germline): GTSNPN, SVGIG (reference sequence). The CDR3 loop spans 12 amino acids. The CDR3 is CAWGPSFHEQFF. CDR3 nucleotides: TGTGCCTGGGGCCCGAGTTTCCATGAGCAGTTCTTC.

The gene calls are TRBV18 and TRBJ2-7, with TRBD2 matching over 9 bases. V trimming: 1 base; J trimming: 3 bases; junction bases outside the gene matches: 7. Looked up from germline, CDR1 is KGHSH and CDR2 is LQKENI. The CDR3 is 16 amino acids. CDR3 sequence reads: CASSPLSSGTNYEQYF. The CDR3 nucleotides are TGTGCCAGCTCACCACTGTCTAGCGGGACCAACTACGAGCAGTACTTC.

The chain couples TRBV5-8 to TRBJ1-4, with 8 bases lining up with TRBD1. Germline V gene lookup returns CDR1 SGHTS and CDR2 YDEGEE. V dropped 2 bases and J dropped 7; count of bases not matched to a gene: 10. There are 16 residues in the CDR3. CDR3: CASSFGTGQRGEKLFF. The CDR3 DNA reads as TGTGCCAGCAGCTTCGGGACAGGACAACGAGGTGAAAAACTGTTTTTT.

V and J are TRBV2 and TRBJ1-2; TRBD1 agrees at 11 bases. Germline CDR1 is SNHLY and CDR2 is FYNNEI. V was clipped by 6 bases and J by 3 bases; unmatched bases: 9. The CDR3 is 16 residues long. DNA of the CDR3: TGTGCCAGCAGCGATAGGGGACAGGGGGAAGACTATGGCTACACCTTC. Its translation is CASSDRGQGEDYGYTF.

This clone came up once. The chain combines TRBV6-5 with TRBJ1-1; D remains unclear. Trimming took off 0 bases at V and 0 bases at J, with 11 bases between the two ends. Germline V lookup: CDR1 MNHEY, CDR2 SVGAGI. This CDR3 contains 16 residues. The CDR3 DNA follows: TGTGCCAGCAGTTACTCCGAGCGGATACTGAACACTGAAGCTTTCTTT. It translates to CASSYSERILNTEAFF.

The CDR3: CATAGRDYGYTF. CDR3 in DNA: TGTGCCACCGCCGGGCGGGACTATGGCTACACCTTC. The chain employs TRBV24-1 and TRBJ1-2, with D hard to call. Germline V gives CDR1 KGHDR, CDR2 SFDVKD. The germline V and J ends were trimmed by 9 bases and 3 bases, with 10 bases remaining between them. The CDR3 extends over 12 amino acids.

V is TRBV5-1 and J is TRBJ2-1; 11 nucleotides match TRBD2. V lost 4 bases, J lost 6 bases, and 6 bases stayed unmatched. The CDR3 spans 15 residues. CDR1 and CDR2 (germline): SGHRS, YFSETQ. This CDR3 reads CASSPGTSGPNEQFF. CDR3 coding DNA: TGCGCCAGCAGCCCCGGGACTAGCGGCCCCAATGAGCAGTTCTTC. The variable domain in full, with the rest retrieved from reference TRBV5-1 and TRBJ2-1, is KAGVTQTPRYLIKTRGQQVTLSCSPISGHRSVSWYQQTPGQGLQFLFEYFSETQRNKGNFPGRFSGRQFSNSRSEMNVSTLELGDSALYLCASSPGTSGPNEQFFGPGTRLTVL.

The chain joins TRBV6-2 or TRBV6-3 to TRBJ2-1; TRBD1 is a possible D gene (6 bases). Trimming removed 0 bases from V and 6 bases from J, with 9 bases in between. The CDR3 covers 14 residues. CDR1 MNHEY and CDR2 SVGEGT come from the germline V gene. The CDR3 DNA reads TGTGCCAGCAGTTACTCGGGACATTTCAATGAGCAGTTCTTC. Translation gives CASSYSGHFNEQFF.